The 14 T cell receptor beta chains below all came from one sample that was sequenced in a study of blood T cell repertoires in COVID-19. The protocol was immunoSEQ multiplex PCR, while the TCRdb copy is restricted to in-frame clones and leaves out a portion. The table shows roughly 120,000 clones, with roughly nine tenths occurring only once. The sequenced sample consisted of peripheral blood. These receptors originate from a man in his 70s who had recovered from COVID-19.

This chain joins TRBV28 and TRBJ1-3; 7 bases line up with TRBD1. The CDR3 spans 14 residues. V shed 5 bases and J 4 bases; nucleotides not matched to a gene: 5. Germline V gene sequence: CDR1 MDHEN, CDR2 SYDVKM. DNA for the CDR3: TGTGCCAGCAGTCAACCACAGGGGGGAAACACCATATATTTT. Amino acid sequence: CASSQPQGGNTIYF.

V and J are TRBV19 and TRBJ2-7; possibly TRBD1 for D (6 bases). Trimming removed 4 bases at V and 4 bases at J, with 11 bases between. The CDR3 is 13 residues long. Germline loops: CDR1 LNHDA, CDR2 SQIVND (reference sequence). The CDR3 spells CASSRGHGYEQYF. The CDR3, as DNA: TGTGCCAGTAGTAGGGGACACGGATACGAGCAGTACTTC.

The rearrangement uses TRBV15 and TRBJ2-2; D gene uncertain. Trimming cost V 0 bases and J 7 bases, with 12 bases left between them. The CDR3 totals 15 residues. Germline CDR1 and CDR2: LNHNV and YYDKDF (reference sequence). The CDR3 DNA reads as TGTGCCACCAGCAGAGAGGCCCTGGGCAGCGGGGAGCTGTTTTTT. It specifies CATSREALGSGELFF.

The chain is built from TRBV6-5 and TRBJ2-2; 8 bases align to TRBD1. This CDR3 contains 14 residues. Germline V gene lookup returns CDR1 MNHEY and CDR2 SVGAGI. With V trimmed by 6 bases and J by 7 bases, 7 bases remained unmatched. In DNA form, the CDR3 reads TGTGCCAGCAGGAACCAGGGGGCTGGCGGGGAGCTGTTTTTT. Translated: CASRNQGAGGELFF.

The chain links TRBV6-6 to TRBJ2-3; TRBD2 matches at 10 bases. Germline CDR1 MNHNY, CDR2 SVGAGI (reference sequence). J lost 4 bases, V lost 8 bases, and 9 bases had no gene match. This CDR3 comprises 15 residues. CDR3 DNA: TGTGCCAGCGGAATGGCTAGCGGGGGAGCAGATACGCAGTATTTT. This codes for CASGMASGGADTQYF.

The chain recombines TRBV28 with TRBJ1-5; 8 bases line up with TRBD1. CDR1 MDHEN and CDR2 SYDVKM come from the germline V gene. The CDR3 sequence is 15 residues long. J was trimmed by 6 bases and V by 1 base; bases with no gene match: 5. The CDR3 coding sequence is TGTGCCAGCAGTTTATACGGACAGGGCAGTCAGCCCCAGCATTTT. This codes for CASSLYGQGSQPQHF. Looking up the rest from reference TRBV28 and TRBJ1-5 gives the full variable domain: DVKVTQSSRYLVKRTGEKVFLECVQDMDHENMFWYRQDPGLGLRLIYFSYDVKMKEKGDIPEGYSVSREKKERFSLILESASTNQTSMYLCASSLYGQGSQPQHFGDGTRLSIL.

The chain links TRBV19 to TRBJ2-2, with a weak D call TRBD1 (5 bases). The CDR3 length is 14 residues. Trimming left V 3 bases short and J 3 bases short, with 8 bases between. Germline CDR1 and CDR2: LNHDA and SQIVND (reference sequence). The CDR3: CASSISRDTGELFF. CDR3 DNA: TGTGCCAGTAGTATTTCCAGGGACACCGGGGAGCTGTTTTTT.

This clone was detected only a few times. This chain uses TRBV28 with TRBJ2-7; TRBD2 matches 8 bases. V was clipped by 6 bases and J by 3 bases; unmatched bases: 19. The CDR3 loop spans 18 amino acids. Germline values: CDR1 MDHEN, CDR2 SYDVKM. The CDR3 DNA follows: TGTGCCAGCAGCCCCACCTGGGGGCCGGGGGGGGCCTTCTACGAGCAGTACTTC. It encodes CASSPTWGPGGAFYEQYF.

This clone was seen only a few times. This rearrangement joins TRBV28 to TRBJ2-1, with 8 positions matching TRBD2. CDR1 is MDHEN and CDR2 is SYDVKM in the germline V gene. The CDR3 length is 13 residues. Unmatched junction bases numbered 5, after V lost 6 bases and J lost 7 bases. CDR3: CASRLAGRNEQFF. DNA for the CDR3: TGTGCCAGCAGGCTAGCGGGTCGGAATGAGCAGTTCTTC.

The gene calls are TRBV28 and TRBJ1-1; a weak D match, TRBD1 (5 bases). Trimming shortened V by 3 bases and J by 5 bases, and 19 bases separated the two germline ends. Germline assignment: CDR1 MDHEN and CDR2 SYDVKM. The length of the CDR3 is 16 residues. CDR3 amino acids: CASSLAPRFGGTEAFF. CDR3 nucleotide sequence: TGTGCCAGCAGTTTGGCCCCTAGATTCGGGGGGACTGAAGCTTTCTTT.

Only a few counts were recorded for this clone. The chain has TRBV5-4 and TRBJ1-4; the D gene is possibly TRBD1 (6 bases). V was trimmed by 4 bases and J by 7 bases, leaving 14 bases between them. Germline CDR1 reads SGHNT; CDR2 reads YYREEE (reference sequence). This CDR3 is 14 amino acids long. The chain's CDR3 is CASSANREGEKLFF. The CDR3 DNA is TGTGCCAGCAGCGCAAACAGGGAGGGTGAAAAACTGTTTTTT.

The CDR3: CASRTGWNQPQHF. CDR3 DNA: TGTGCCAGCAGAACAGGGTGGAATCAGCCCCAGCATTTT. The rearrangement joins TRBV6-5 to TRBJ1-5; weak D call: TRBD1 (6 bases). This CDR3 spans 13 amino acids. Per germline, CDR1 MNHEY and CDR2 SVGAGI. V gave up 6 bases and J gave up 4 bases, with 10 bases separating them.

CDR3 in amino acids: CASSLNRQETQYF. In DNA, the CDR3 is TGCGCCAGCAGCTTGAACAGACAAGAGACCCAGTACTTC. J is TRBJ2-5 and V is TRBV5-1, with D hard to call. The CDR3 consists of 13 residues. CDR1 is SGHRS, CDR2 YFSETQ, per germline. V lost 1 base to trimming and J lost 2 bases, with 6 bases between them.

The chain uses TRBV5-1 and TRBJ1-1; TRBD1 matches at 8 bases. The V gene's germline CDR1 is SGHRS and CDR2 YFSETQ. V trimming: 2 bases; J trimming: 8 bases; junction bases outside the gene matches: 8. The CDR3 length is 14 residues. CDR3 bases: TGCGCCAGCAGCTTTAGGACAGGGCTAGAGGAAGCTTTCTTT. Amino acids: CASSFRTGLEEAFF.